This paragraph covers one TCR beta chain sequence. Trimming stripped 3 bases from V and 1 base from J, with 13 bases between. This CDR3 contains 15 residues. Germline values: CDR1 SGDLS, CDR2 YYNGEE. This record belongs to a study of blood T cell repertoires in COVID-19. Looking at the study overall: Sample material is recorded as cDNA or gDNA derived from T cells, B-cell-depleted T cells, or PBMCs.

Original methodology: Reference gene primer amplification gave nucleated cell count estimates. Repertoires were generated with immunoSEQ multiplex PCR, while TCRdb's copy carries only in-frame clones and drops some. V and J calls plus clone size are reproduced from that table; the DNA served to infer D and trimming. This sample has fewer than 400,000 clones, with about 85% found just once. The chain couples TRBV9 to TRBJ2-5; perhaps TRBD1 as D (7 bases). The clonotype originates from a woman under 30 with acute or convalescent COVID-19. The sample comprised peripheral blood. The CDR3 here is CASSGAGGPQETQYF. In DNA form, the CDR3 reads TGTGCCAGCAGCGGGGCAGGGGGGCCCCAAGAGACCCAGTACTTC.